This TCR beta chain was found in a study of blood T cell repertoires in COVID-19. The protocol was immunoSEQ multiplex PCR, while the TCRdb copy is restricted to in-frame clones and leaves out a portion. The sample has about 270,000 clones; around 89% are singletons. Germline lookup yields CDR1 GTSNPN and CDR2 SVGIG (reference sequence). The CDR3 has 13 residues. Trimming took 1 base from V and 4 from J, leaving 10 bases between them. Input material: PBMCs or T cells enriched from blood (not recorded which). The clonotype comes from a woman aged 18-29 years who had recovered from COVID-19. The chain uses TRBV30 and TRBJ1-1, with D tentatively TRBD1 (6 bases). The CDR3 DNA reads TGTGCCTGGAGTGAAGGGGGGGGCACTGAAGCTTTCTTT. Translated, it gives CAWSEGGGTEAFF. Using reference TRBV30 and TRBJ1-1 for the parts outside the CDR3, the full variable domain is SQTIHQWPATLVQPVGSPLSLECTVEGTSNPNLYWYRQAAGRGLQLLFYSVGIGQISSEVPQNLSASRPQDRQFILSSKKLLLSDSGFYLCAWSEGGGTEAFFGQGTRLTVV.